This is a list of T cell receptor beta chains from one sample in a study of early T cells in non-severe SARS-CoV-2 infection. TCRdb analysed the 5' RACE reads with MiXCR anew, one entry per CDR3 protein. Of tens of thousands of distinct CDR3 sequences in the sample, around 13% were seen once. Material: whole blood. The receptors shown here come from an adult who was a healthcare worker with PCR-confirmed SARS-CoV-2 infection or an uninfected control (not recorded which). CDR3s include the opening cysteine and the closing phenylalanine or tryptophan. The D gene is left open where the match is weak. Rows give clone size only sometimes, using once, few, many, or a class for an expanded clone.

D gene	CDR3 length	clone size	V gene	J gene	CDR3 DNA	CDR3 protein
.	13	many	TRBV6-5	TRBJ2-3	TGTGCCAGCAGTCCCATAATCACAGATACGCAGTATTTT	CASSPIITDTQYF
.	16	.	TRBV23-1	TRBJ1-2	TGCGCCAGCAGTCAATCGAGACCCCCCCAGGTCTATGGCTACACCTTC	CASSQSRPPQVYGYTF
TRBD2	14	many	TRBV12-3/TRBV12-4	TRBJ2-7	TGTGCCAGCACCCAGGGAGGGACGATCCACGAGCAGTACTTC	CASTQGGTIHEQYF
.	14	.	TRBV4-1	TRBJ1-5	TGCGCCAGCAGCCAGGGGGCTGGCAATCAGCCCCAGCATTTT	CASSQGAGNQPQHF
TRBD1	18	many	TRBV12-3/TRBV12-4	TRBJ1-4	TGTGCCAGCAGTCCCGCGGGACAGGGCAGATATCTCGGTGAAAAACTGTTTTTT	CASSPAGQGRYLGEKLFF
TRBD1	14	.	TRBV6-5	TRBJ1-2	TGTGCCAGCAGGACCGGGACAGGGACCTATGGCTACACCTTC	CASRTGTGTYGYTF
TRBD1	14	many	TRBV6-5	TRBJ1-5	TGTGCCAGCAGCCCGGACAGGGGGCCGCAGCCCCAGCATTTT	CASSPDRGPQPQHF
.	14	.	TRBV7-3	TRBJ1-6	TGTGCCAGCAGCCTGAATTCCTATAATTCACCCCTCCACTTT	CASSLNSYNSPLHF
.	13	.	TRBV27	TRBJ2-7	TGTGCCAGCAGGGGCGCGGGATACTACGAGCGGTACTTC	CASRGAGYYERYF
TRBD1	12	many	TRBV29-1	TRBJ1-2	TGCAGCGTCCCGCGCAGGGGGCAAGGCTACACCTTC	CSVPRRGQGYTF
.	16	many	TRBV12-5	TRBJ1-1	TGTGCTAGTGGCCCCCGGGCACGAGCCGCCTCCACTGAAGCTTTCTTT	CASGPRARAASTEAFF
TRBD1	14	.	TRBV30	TRBJ1-1	TGTGCCTGGAGTTCTCAGGGGGTAGGGACTGAAGCTTTCTTT	CAWSSQGVGTEAFF
.	16	many	TRBV6-2/TRBV6-3	TRBJ1-4	TGTGCCAGCAGTTACGATGGAAGACAGCAGGATGAAAAACTGTTTTTT	CASSYDGRQQDEKLFF
.	14	few	TRBV9	TRBJ1-1	TGTGCCAGCAGCGAGGGACACCTGAACACTGAAGCTTTCTTT	CASSEGHLNTEAFF
.	17	.	TRBV5-5	TRBJ1-3	TGTGCCAGCAGCTTGGGACAGCTATTTTCCTCTGGAAACACCATATATTTT	CASSLGQLFSSGNTIYF
.	14	.	TRBV4-2	TRBJ1-2	TGTGCCAGCAGCCAAGACAGGGGCGTCTATGGCTACACCTTC	CASSQDRGVYGYTF
.	12	few	TRBV29-1	TRBJ2-7	TGCAGCGTCTCCGGGGTAAGCTACGAGCAGTACTTC	CSVSGVSYEQYF
TRBD1	14	many	TRBV6-1	TRBJ1-4	TGTGCCAGCAGAATGACAGGGGAGGGTGGAAAACTGTTTTTT	CASRMTGEGGKLFF
.	13	many	TRBV2	TRBJ1-2	TGTGCCAGCAGTGAAGACAGGGTGTATGGCTACACCTTC	CASSEDRVYGYTF
.	12	.	TRBV6-5	TRBJ2-5	TGTGCCAGCAGCCGTAGGGGAGAGACCCAGTACTTC	CASSRRGETQYF
TRBD1	12	few	TRBV29-1	TRBJ2-7	TGCAGCGTTGGGACAGGAGCCTACGAGCAGTACTTC	CSVGTGAYEQYF
.	12	many	TRBV18	TRBJ2-1	TGTGCCAGCTCACCGCGGTCCGATGAGCAGTTCTTC	CASSPRSDEQFF
.	13	.	TRBV19	TRBJ2-2	TGTGCCAGTAGTACCCAATCCGCCGGGGAGCTGTTTTTT	CASSTQSAGELFF
.	14	few	TRBV29-1	TRBJ1-1	TGCAGCGTTGCAGGGGTACCTATGAACACTGAAGCTTTCTTT	CSVAGVPMNTEAFF
TRBD1	14	many	TRBV20-1	TRBJ1-2	TGCAGCGCGGTTACCAGGGGGCGAGCGAATGGCTACACCTTC	CSAVTRGRANGYTF
.	16	many	TRBV6-1	TRBJ1-6	TGTGCCAGCAGTGAAGCGCGAGTGGGGAATAATTCACCCCTCCACTTT	CASSEARVGNNSPLHF
TRBD2	16	.	TRBV10-3	TRBJ2-5	TGTGCCATCAGTGAGTCGGGAGGGGTACAACAAGAGACCCAGTACTTC	CAISESGGVQQETQYF
.	12	few	TRBV20-1	TRBJ2-7	TGCAGTGCTTCCCGACACAGTTACGAGCAGTACTTC	CSASRHSYEQYF
TRBD1	14	.	TRBV27	TRBJ2-5	TGTGCCAGCAGTCCCAGGGGGAAGGAAGAGACCCAGTACTTC	CASSPRGKEETQYF
TRBD2	11	many	TRBV29-1	TRBJ2-7	TGCAGCGTTGCTAGCGGGACCGAGCAGTACTTC	CSVASGTEQYF
.	13	many	TRBV13	TRBJ1-2	TGTGCCAGCAGCCCAGACGGTAACTATGGCTACACCTTC	CASSPDGNYGYTF
.	13	.	TRBV7-2	TRBJ2-3	TGTGCCAGCAGCTTTTATCGGATCGATACGCAGTATTTT	CASSFYRIDTQYF
.	14	many	TRBV28	TRBJ2-2	TGTGCCAGCAGTTTAGACGGAATCACCGGGGAGCTGTTTTTT	CASSLDGITGELFF
.	13	few	TRBV19	TRBJ1-5	TGTGCCAGTAGGCTCACACGGTCTCAGCCCCAGCATTTT	CASRLTRSQPQHF
.	10	many	TRBV29-1	TRBJ1-1	TGCAGCGTTCTCCGGGACGAAGCTTTCTTT	CSVLRDEAFF
.	17	.	TRBV7-3	TRBJ2-2	TGTGCCAGCAGCTTTCTCGCTGGGGCAGGGGCAACCGGGGAGCTGTTTTTT	CASSFLAGAGATGELFF
.	16	few	TRBV7-9	TRBJ1-1	TGTGCCAGCAGCTTGCCTCCGGGACACGGAGCCACTGAAGCTTTCTTT	CASSLPPGHGATEAFF
TRBD2	16	many	TRBV13	TRBJ2-7	TGTGCCAGCAGCTTAACTAGCGGGGCGTCGAACTACGAGCAGTACTTC	CASSLTSGASNYEQYF
.	16	many	TRBV7-6	TRBJ2-1	TGTGCCAGCAGCTCCCCGACAGGGACATTTTGGGGAGGGCAGTTCTTC	CASSSPTGTFWGGQFF
.	16	.	TRBV5-1	TRBJ2-2	TGCGCCAGCAGCCTACGGAGTCTCGCGAACACCGGGGAGCTGTTTTTT	CASSLRSLANTGELFF
TRBD2	15	many	TRBV29-1	TRBJ2-3	TGCAGCGGGAGTCCTGGCGGGAGACTCACAGATACGCAGTATTTT	CSGSPGGRLTDTQYF
.	15	.	TRBV6-5	TRBJ2-5	TGTGCCAGCAGTTTATTTTTGGGGGAGGTAGAGACCCAGTACTTC	CASSLFLGEVETQYF
.	14	few	TRBV4-1	TRBJ1-1	TGCGCCAGCAGCCAAGACCAGGGACCTTTGAGAGCTTTCTTT	CASSQDQGPLRAFF
.	12	many	TRBV28	TRBJ2-7	TGTGCCAGCGGGGTAGTTACCTACGAGCAGTACTTC	CASGVVTYEQYF
.	12	many	TRBV6-1	TRBJ1-1	TGTGCCTCAACCCGCGACAGGTATGAAGCTTTCTTT	CASTRDRYEAFF
.	13	many	TRBV28	TRBJ2-5	TGTGCCAGCAGTACCGTAAACACCGAGACCCAGTACTTC	CASSTVNTETQYF
.	13	many	TRBV11-2	TRBJ2-3	TGTGCCAGCAGCTTAGCTGGGACAGATACGCAGTATTTT	CASSLAGTDTQYF
.	14	.	TRBV6-5	TRBJ1-2	TGTGCCAGCACTCTTACCCGTCTGACGGGAGGCTACACCTTC	CASTLTRLTGGYTF
.	14	many	TRBV6-1	TRBJ1-1	TGTGCCAGCAGTGAATGGAAGATGAACACTGAAGCTTTCTTT	CASSEWKMNTEAFF
.	12	many	TRBV30	TRBJ2-5	TGTGCCTGGAGTGGGATAGGAGAGACCCAGTACTTC	CAWSGIGETQYF
.	15	.	TRBV6-5	TRBJ2-7	TGTGCCAGCAGGCCGGAGGGGGGTTCCCTCTACGAGCAGTACTTC	CASRPEGGSLYEQYF
TRBD2	15	many	TRBV20-1	TRBJ2-7	TGCAGTGCTATAAGTATAGCGGGAGGGCCGGGGGAGCAGTACTTC	CSAISIAGGPGEQYF
TRBD1	13	.	TRBV6-1	TRBJ1-2	TGTGCCAGCAGATGGGACAGTCCCAATGGCTACACCTTC	CASRWDSPNGYTF
.	14	many	TRBV7-8	TRBJ2-2	TGTGCCAGCAGCCCGAACACGGACACCGGGGAGCTGTTTTTT	CASSPNTDTGELFF
TRBD1	17	many	TRBV20-1	TRBJ1-6	TGCAGTGCTAGAGACCGGGACAGGGGGTGGGGAAATTCACCCCTCCACTTT	CSARDRDRGWGNSPLHF